Presented here are 29 T cell receptor beta chains from one specimen sequenced in a study of blood T cell repertoires in COVID-19. Produced via immunoSEQ multiplex PCR; TCRdb's table is partial and in-frame only. The table has roughly 100,000 clones, roughly 90% seen once. The source material was peripheral blood. The origin of the receptors is an elderly man with acute or convalescent COVID-19.

In nucleotides, the CDR3 is TGCGCCAGCAGCTTGTGGACAGGGGAAAACACTGAAGCTTTCTTT. Translation: CASSLWTGENTEAFF. The chain uses TRBV5-1 and TRBJ1-1; TRBD1 aligns across 9 bases. CDR1 is SGHRS, CDR2 YFSETQ, per germline. J was trimmed by 2 bases and V by 1 base; bases with no gene match: 3. This CDR3 spans 15 amino acids.

This clone appeared a few times. The chain has TRBV27 and TRBJ2-3; TRBD1 matches at 9 bases. The CDR3 loop spans 15 amino acids. V trimming: 5 bases; J trimming: 1 base; junction bases outside the gene matches: 4. Germline V gene lookup returns CDR1 MNHEY and CDR2 SMNVEV (reference sequence). CDR3 in DNA: TGTGCCAGCAGTCCATGGACAGGGGGCACAGATACGCAGTATTTT. Amino acid sequence: CASSPWTGGTDTQYF.

V is TRBV18 and J is TRBJ2-1, with 8 bases lining up with TRBD2. CDR3 length: 15 residues. V gave up 2 bases and J gave up 4 bases; unmatched junction bases: 4. The germline CDR1 and CDR2 sequences are KGHSH and LQKENI. The chain's CDR3 is CASSPSGRSYNEQFF. In DNA form, the CDR3 reads TGTGCCAGCTCACCAAGCGGGAGATCTTACAATGAGCAGTTCTTC. Complete variable domain (other parts from reference TRBV18 and TRBJ2-1): NAGVMQNPRHLVRRRGQEARLRCSPMKGHSHVYWYRQLPEEGLKFMVYLQKENIIDESGMPKERFSAEFPKEGPSILRIQQVVRGDSAAYFCASSPSGRSYNEQFFGPGTRLTVL.

The chain combines TRBV9 with TRBJ2-5, with a weak D call TRBD2 (6 bases). Trimming took off 0 bases at V and 4 bases at J, with 19 bases between the two ends. The CDR3 spans 17 residues. CDR1 is SGDLS, CDR2 YYNGEE, per germline. The CDR3 bases are TGTGCCAGCAGCGTAGGGCCGGGACTTCGAGAAGCAGAGACCCAGTACTTC. It codes for CASSVGPGLREAETQYF.

The rearrangement uses TRBV2 and TRBJ2-2; D uncertain. This CDR3 has 14 residues. Germline V gene lookup returns CDR1 SNHLY and CDR2 FYNNEI. Trimming cost V 7 bases and J 1 base, with 10 bases left between them. The CDR3, as DNA: TGTGCCAGCAACACAGAGATGAACACCGGGGAGCTGTTTTTT. This codes for CASNTEMNTGELFF.

The CDR3 is CASSRIQGNEQFF. The CDR3 DNA sequence: TGTGCCAGCAGTCGAATACAGGGGAATGAGCAGTTCTTC. V and J are TRBV6-4 and TRBJ2-1; 7 bases map to TRBD1. The CDR3 runs 13 residues. Unmatched junction bases numbered 5, after V lost 5 bases and J lost 7 bases. In germline, CDR1 is MRHNA, CDR2 SNTAGT.

This clone was picked up one time. Other DNA sequences within the sample encode an identical CDR3. The chain joins TRBV10-3 to TRBJ2-7, with 11 bases aligning to TRBD2. V was pared by 3 bases and J by 3 bases, with 4 bases of the junction left unmatched. CDR1 and CDR2 (germline): ENHRY, SYGVKD. The CDR3 consists of 15 residues. CDR3 amino acids: CAISDPGTSGYEQYF. CDR3 in DNA: TGTGCCATCAGTGACCCAGGGACTAGCGGCTACGAGCAGTACTTC.

The CDR3 DNA reads as TGTGCCAGCAGCCAAGATCCCCCCGCGGCTAATGAAAAACTGTTTTTT. Its protein is CASSQDPPAANEKLFF. The rearrangement joins TRBV3-1 (or the pseudogene TRBV3-2) to TRBJ1-4; D is unclear. The germline gives CDR1 LGHDT, CDR2 YNNKEL (reference sequence). The V and J ends lost 0 bases and 3 bases respectively, with 11 bases between them. The length of the CDR3 is 16 residues.

The chain links TRBV5-1 to TRBJ2-7; possibly TRBD2 for D (5 bases). CDR3 length: 13 residues. With 3 bases removed from V and 2 bases from J, the gap between germline ends came to 9 bases. The germline V gene has CDR1 SGHRS and CDR2 YFSETQ. In DNA form, the CDR3 reads TGCGCCAGCAGCTCGGACGGGGCCTACGAGCAGTACTTC. Translation: CASSSDGAYEQYF.

The rearrangement joins TRBV6-5 to TRBJ1-6; unclear D gene. The CDR3 is 14 amino acids. CDR1 is MNHEY, CDR2 SVGAGI, per germline. Trimming took off 6 bases at V and 9 bases at J, with 15 bases between the two ends. CDR3 coding DNA: TGTGCCAGCAGCCAAGGGAGAGACGGTTCACCCCTCCACTTT. It encodes CASSQGRDGSPLHF.

This chain links TRBV5-6 with TRBJ1-2, with TRBD1 identical over 9 bases. Germline loops: CDR1 SGHDT, CDR2 YYEEEE. The CDR3 runs to 14 residues. J was trimmed by 7 bases and V by 3 bases; bases with no gene match: 7. The CDR3 nucleotides read TGTGCCAGCAGCTCACAGGGGGCGCCGGGTGGCTACACCTTC. Translated: CASSSQGAPGGYTF.

This chain connects TRBV28 to TRBJ2-5; D is possibly TRBD1 (6 bases). The CDR3 runs to 17 residues. V was pared by 4 bases and J by 2 bases, with 20 bases between. The germline gives CDR1 MDHEN, CDR2 SYDVKM. The DNA of the CDR3 is TGTGCCAGCAGTTCACTCATCGACAGGTGGATTCAAGAGACCCAGTACTTC. Encoded protein: CASSSLIDRWIQETQYF.

V gene TRBV28 combines with J gene TRBJ2-1; D call uncertain. Germline values: CDR1 MDHEN, CDR2 SYDVKM. This CDR3 comprises 12 residues. Between the trimmed V and J ends, which lost 3 bases and 7 bases, there was a span of 7 bases. CDR3 loop: CASSFGTNEQFF. CDR3 in DNA: TGTGCCAGCAGTTTTGGCACGAATGAGCAGTTCTTC. The variable domain in full, completed from reference TRBV28 and TRBJ2-1, reads DVKVTQSSRYLVKRTGEKVFLECVQDMDHENMFWYRQDPGLGLRLIYFSYDVKMKEKGDIPEGYSVSREKKERFSLILESASTNQTSMYLCASSFGTNEQFFGPGTRLTVL.

The rearrangement joins TRBV28 to TRBJ1-5, with D possibly TRBD1 on 6 matching bases. Germline CDR1 reads MDHEN; CDR2 reads SYDVKM. V lost 8 bases and J lost 2, with 16 bases in between. The CDR3 runs 15 residues. The CDR3 here is CASAPGGGGNQPQHF. In DNA form, the CDR3 reads TGTGCCAGCGCCCCCGGGGGGGGCGGCAATCAGCCCCAGCATTTT.

The chain carries TRBV5-1 and TRBJ2-1, with 9 bases identical to TRBD2. Germline V gene data show CDR1 as SGHRS and CDR2 as YFSETQ. The V segment lost 3 bases and the J segment 0 bases; nucleotides outside the gene matches: 1. There are 15 residues in the CDR3. This chain's CDR3 is CASSSTSGSYNEQFF. The CDR3 DNA is TGCGCCAGCAGCTCGACTAGCGGCTCCTACAATGAGCAGTTCTTC.

This clone was observed a few times. This chain connects TRBV7-2 to TRBJ2-7, with TRBD2 identical over 9 bases. The CDR3 loop spans 15 amino acids. V lost 5 bases to trimming and J lost 5 bases; unmatched junction nucleotides: 10. Germline lookup yields CDR1 SGHTA and CDR2 FQGNSA. Here the CDR3 reads CASSLLSGSRNEQYF. CDR3 DNA sequence: TGTGCCAGCAGCCTTCTTAGCGGGAGTCGCAACGAGCAGTACTTC. Looking up the rest from reference TRBV7-2 and TRBJ2-7 gives the full variable domain: GAGVSQSPSNKVTEKGKDVELRCDPISGHTALYWYRQSLGQGLEFLIYFQGNSAPDKSGLPSDRFSAERTGGSVSTLTIQRTQQEDSAVYLCASSLLSGSRNEQYFGPGTRLTVT.

In DNA, the CDR3 is TGTGCCAGCAGTTTAGCGGGAACGAGCACAGATACGCAGTATTTT. Its translation: CASSLAGTSTDTQYF. The V gene is TRBV28, the J gene TRBJ2-3, with a tentative D call TRBD2 (6 bases). Trimming left V 2 bases short and J 0 bases short, with 9 bases between. CDR3 length equals 15 residues. Germline values: CDR1 MDHEN, CDR2 SYDVKM.

This clone was detected a few times. The rearrangement links TRBV6-5 to TRBJ1-2; TRBD1 is a possible D gene (5 bases). Germline V gene data show CDR1 as MNHEY and CDR2 as SVGAGI. Trimming removed 0 bases at V and 7 bases at J, with 12 bases between. This CDR3 spans 14 amino acids. For the CDR3, the DNA is TGTGCCAGCAGTTACTCGAGAACAGGTCCTGGCTACACCTTC. Protein product: CASSYSRTGPGYTF.

The rearrangement links TRBV11-2 to TRBJ1-2; tentative D call: TRBD1 (6 bases). Germline V gene sequence: CDR1 SGHAT, CDR2 FQNNGV. The V and J ends lost 1 base and 8 bases respectively, with 14 bases between them. This CDR3 has 14 amino acids. As DNA, the CDR3 is TGTGCCAGCAGCTTAGTCCTGGACAGTGGCGGCTACACCTTC. It encodes CASSLVLDSGGYTF. The full variable domain, rest sourced from reference TRBV11-2 and TRBJ1-2, is EAGVAQSPRYKIIEKRQSVAFWCNPISGHATLYWYQQILGQGPKLLIQFQNNGVVDDSQLPKDRFSAERLKGVDSTLKIQPAKLEDSAVYLCASSLVLDSGGYTFGSGTRLTVV.

The rearrangement links TRBV30 to TRBJ1-5; 7 bases fit TRBD1. With V trimmed by 1 base and J by 6 bases, 3 bases remained unmatched. The CDR3 is 13 amino acids. CDR1 is GTSNPN, CDR2 SVGIG, per germline (reference sequence). The CDR3 bases are TGTGCCTGGAGTGAAGGGGGCAGTCAGCCCCAGCATTTT. It codes for CAWSEGGSQPQHF.

This clone appeared a few times. The chain carries TRBV6-1 and TRBJ2-7, with 8 bases lining up with TRBD2. Germline V gene sequence: CDR1 MNHNS, CDR2 SASEGT. The CDR3 length is 14 residues. The ends lost 2 bases at V and 3 bases at J; junction bases unmatched: 3. As DNA, the CDR3 is TGTGCCAGCAGTGAACGGGGGGGCCTCTACGAGCAGTACTTC. This translates into CASSERGGLYEQYF.

This chain connects TRBV18 to TRBJ1-1; no firm D call. Per germline, CDR1 KGHSH and CDR2 LQKENI. Trimming left V 4 bases short and J 0 bases short, with 12 bases between. The CDR3 runs to 15 residues. The DNA for the CDR3 is TGTGCCAGCTCACTAGAGTCCGGGATGAACACTGAAGCTTTCTTT. It yields the protein CASSLESGMNTEAFF.

This chain connects TRBV3-1 (or the pseudogene TRBV3-2) to TRBJ2-5; unclear D gene. The CDR3 has 13 residues. V lost 3 bases and J lost 5, with 10 bases in between. Germline loops: CDR1 LGHDT, CDR2 YNNKEL (reference sequence). This chain's CDR3 is CASSQAGIETQYF. The DNA of the CDR3 is TGTGCCAGCAGCCAGGCAGGAATCGAGACCCAGTACTTC.

There are a few counts of this clone. The chain combines TRBV7-3 with TRBJ1-5; TRBD1 might be the D (5 bases). The V end was cut by 2 bases, the J end by 0 bases, with 17 bases between. The CDR3 is made up of 18 amino acids. Germline values: CDR1 SGHTA, CDR2 FQGTGA. The CDR3 sequence is CASSLDSQESYSNQPQHF. In DNA, the CDR3 is TGTGCCAGCAGCTTAGACTCACAGGAGTCCTATAGCAATCAGCCCCAGCATTTT.

The chain combines TRBV19 with TRBJ2-7; 8 nucleotides align to TRBD2. Trimming cost V 1 base and J 1 base; bases outside gene matches: 3. Germline V lookup: CDR1 LNHDA, CDR2 SQIVND (reference sequence). The CDR3 spans 15 residues. CDR3 sequence: CASSIGTSFSYEQYF. CDR3 DNA: TGTGCCAGTAGTATAGGGACTAGCTTTTCCTACGAGCAGTACTTC.

Comment on this clone: One end of the junction is discordant with germline, which a read error may explain. The V and J genes are TRBV10-3 and TRBJ1-6; a possible D gene is TRBD1 (5 bases). The CDR3 contains 15 residues. Per the germline V gene, CDR1 is ENHRY and CDR2 is SYGVKD. CDR3 sequence reads: CAISERGRGNSPLHF. CDR3 bases: TGTGCAATCAGTGAGAGGGGTCGGGGGAATTCACCCCTCCACTTT.

Concerning this clone itself: A read error may account for a junction end that differs from germline. The V call is TRBV7-7, the J call TRBJ2-1; a possible D gene is TRBD2 (6 bases). Germline V lookup: CDR1 SSHAT, CDR2 FNYEAQ (reference sequence). This CDR3 is built from 13 residues. The CDR3 sequence is CASSRREHNEQFF. DNA for the CDR3: TGTGCTAGCAGCCGCCGGGAGCACAATGAGCAGTTCTTC.

The chain has TRBV5-4 and TRBJ1-1; D is perhaps TRBD1 (6 bases). This CDR3 has 13 amino acids. V lost 2 bases and J lost 4, with 9 bases in between. Germline values: CDR1 SGHNT, CDR2 YYREEE (reference sequence). The CDR3 DNA reads as TGTGCCAGCAGCTTTGGCAGGGGCACTGAAGCTTTCTTT. It is translated as CASSFGRGTEAFF. The variable domain in full, completed from reference TRBV5-4 and TRBJ1-1, reads ETGVTQSPTHLIKTRGQQVTLRCSSQSGHNTVSWYQQALGQGPQFIFQYYREEENGRGNFPPRFSGLQFPNYSSELNVNALELDDSALYLCASSFGRGTEAFFGQGTRLTVV.

The CDR3 here is CASSPWGVPGETQYF. CDR3 DNA sequence: TGCGCCAGCAGCCCCTGGGGGGTGCCCGGAGAGACCCAGTACTTC. V and J are TRBV5-1 and TRBJ2-5; D may be TRBD2 (6 bases). The V end lost 4 bases, the J end lost 4 bases, and 17 bases lay between the germline ends. From germline, CDR1 is SGHRS and CDR2 YFSETQ. The CDR3 length is 15 residues. The full variable domain, completed using reference TRBV5-1 and TRBJ2-5, is KAGVTQTPRYLIKTRGQQVTLSCSPISGHRSVSWYQQTPGQGLQFLFEYFSETQRNKGNFPGRFSGRQFSNSRSEMNVSTLELGDSALYLCASSPWGVPGETQYFGPGTRLLVL.